This T cell receptor (beta chain) was sequenced in a study of regulatory T cells in long-lasting Graves disease. CDR3 length: 15 amino acids. Trimming at V came to 8 bases and at J to 1 base, leaving 7 bases not matched to a gene. This clonotype was seen repeatedly, ten times or more. Time point noted: newly diagnosed GD, antithyroid drugs for less than 3 months. The TCR library was prepared using RNA isolated from PBMCs. Arm-PCR with iRepertoire HTBI primers amplified the CDR3 regions for these TCR beta libraries. TCRdb re-analysed the multiplex PCR reads in MiXCR, keeping a single row per CDR3 protein. This sample has around 480,000 distinct CDR3 sequences, with 15% to 20% found just once. This sample also appeared in a second study, on T cells in Graves' hyperthyroidism and ophthalmopathy.

This sequence was found in a woman aged 40-60 years with Graves disease. Source: peripheral blood mononuclear cells (PBMCs), taken at new diagnosis, from a patient treated with antithyroid drugs. The J gene is TRBJ2-5, the V gene TRBV12-3 or TRBV12-4, with TRBD2 matching over 10 bases. The DNA for the CDR3 is TGTGCCAGCCGGGCAGCGGGGGGGCCCCAAGAGACCCAGTACTTC. Translating gives CASRAAGGPQETQYF.